This TCR beta chain appears in the sequencing data of a study of blood T cell repertoires in COVID-19. Across the whole study: Nucleic acid was either cDNA or gDNA, and it came from T cells, B-cell-depleted T cells, or PBMCs.

How the authors handled the data: From reference gene primer amplification, estimates of nucleated cell counts were derived. The table came from immunoSEQ multiplex PCR; TCRdb's copy has only in-frame clones and leaves some out. V and J calls plus clone size are reproduced from that table; the DNA served to infer D and trimming. The table includes 50,000 to 60,000 clones, about nine tenths detected once. This CDR3 region has 15 residues. J was trimmed by 6 bases and V by 4 bases; bases with no gene match: 9. The germline gives CDR1 SGHKS, CDR2 YYEKEE (reference sequence). The source material was peripheral blood. This sequence joins TRBV5-5 and TRBJ2-7; the match to TRBD2 covers 11 bases. The sequence came from a man between 35 and 55 years old with acute or convalescent COVID-19. The CDR3 region has the DNA TGTGCCAGCAGCCTGTCGGTAGCGGGAGGGACCGAGCAGTACTTC. Its translation is CASSLSVAGGTEQYF.